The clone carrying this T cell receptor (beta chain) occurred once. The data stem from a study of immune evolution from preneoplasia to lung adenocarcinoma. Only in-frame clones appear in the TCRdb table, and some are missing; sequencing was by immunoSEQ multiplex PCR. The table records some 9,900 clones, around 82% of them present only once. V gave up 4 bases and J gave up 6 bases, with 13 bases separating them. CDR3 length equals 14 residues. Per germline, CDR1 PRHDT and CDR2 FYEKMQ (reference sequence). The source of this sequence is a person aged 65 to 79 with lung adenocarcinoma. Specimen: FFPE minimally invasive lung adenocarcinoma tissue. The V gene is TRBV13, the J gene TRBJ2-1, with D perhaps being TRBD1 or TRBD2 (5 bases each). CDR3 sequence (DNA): TGTGCCAGCAGCTCCTCAGGGAGAGGCAATGAGCAGTTCTTC. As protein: CASSSSGRGNEQFF.